This record covers a single T cell receptor (beta chain). The sample is drawn from a study of blood T cell repertoires in COVID-19. Overall study context: COVID-19 samples from acute and convalescent phases originated in the United States, Italy and Spain. In each case, the material was cDNA or gDNA derived from T cells, B-cell-depleted T cells, or PBMCs.

Original methodology: Researchers report that nucleated cell counts were estimated from reference gene primer amplification. TCRdb's table, derived via immunoSEQ multiplex PCR, lists solely in-frame clones and lacks some. V, J and clone size were drawn from that table, and D and trimming were deduced from the DNA. The table records roughly 35,000 clones, approximately 86% of them present only once. The germline V gene has CDR1 MNHEY and CDR2 SVGEGT. The CDR3 has 17 residues. V was clipped by 0 bases and J by 4 bases; unmatched bases: 9. This chain joins TRBV6-2 or TRBV6-3 and TRBJ2-5; TRBD2 matches at 9 bases. Specimen: peripheral blood. The sequence was collected from a man aged 70-80 years with acute or convalescent COVID-19. CDR3 nucleotide sequence: TGTGCCAGCAGTTACTCGATTCCACTAGCGGGTGCAGAGACCCAGTACTTC. Translation: CASSYSIPLAGAETQYF.